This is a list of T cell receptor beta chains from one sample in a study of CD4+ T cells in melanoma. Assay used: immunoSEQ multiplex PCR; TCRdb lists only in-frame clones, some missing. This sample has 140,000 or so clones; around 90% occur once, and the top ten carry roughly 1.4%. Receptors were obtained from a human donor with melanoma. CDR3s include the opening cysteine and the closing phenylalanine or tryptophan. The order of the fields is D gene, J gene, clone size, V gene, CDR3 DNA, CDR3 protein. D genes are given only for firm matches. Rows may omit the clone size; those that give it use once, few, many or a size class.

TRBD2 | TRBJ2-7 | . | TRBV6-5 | TGTGCCAGCAGTTACTCGGCTAGCGGGGGCCGTTACGAGCAGTACTTC | CASSYSASGGRYEQYF
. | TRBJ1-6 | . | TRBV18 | TGTGCCAGCTCACCGGACAAGCAGAATTCACCCCTCCACTTT | CASSPDKQNSPLHF
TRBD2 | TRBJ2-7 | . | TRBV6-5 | TGTGCCAGCAGCCGCACTAGCGGGGGGGTCGGCGAGCAGTACTTC | CASSRTSGGVGEQYF
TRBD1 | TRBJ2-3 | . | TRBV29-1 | TGCAGCGTCCTGACAGGGGTTAGCACAGATACGCAGTATTTT | CSVLTGVSTDTQYF
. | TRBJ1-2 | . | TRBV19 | TGTGCCAGTACTCCAGGGACGACTAACTATGGCTACACCTTC | CASTPGTTNYGYTF
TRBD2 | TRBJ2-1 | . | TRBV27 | TGTGCCACCGCAGCGGGGGTTTACAATGAGCAGTTCTTC | CATAAGVYNEQFF
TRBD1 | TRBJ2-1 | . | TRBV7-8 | TGTGCCAGCAGCTCGAACTACAGGGGCTCCTACAATGAGCAGTTCTTC | CASSSNYRGSYNEQFF
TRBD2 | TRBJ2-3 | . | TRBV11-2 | TGTGCCAGCAGCTTAAGGACTAGCTTTCAGTATTTT | CASSLRTSFQYF
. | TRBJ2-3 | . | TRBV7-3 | TGTGCCAGCAGCCTTCACCGGAGCGGGTCCCGCCCAGATACGCAGTATTTT | CASSLHRSGSRPDTQYF
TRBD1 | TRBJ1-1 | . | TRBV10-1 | TGCGCCGCGAACGGACAGGCGGCGCCATCGAACACTGAAGCTTTCTTT | CAANGQAAPSNTEAFF
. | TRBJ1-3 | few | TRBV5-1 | TGCGCCAGCAGCTTGGGACAGACTGCTGGAAACACCATATATTTT | CASSLGQTAGNTIYF
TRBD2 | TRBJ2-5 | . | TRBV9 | TGTGCCAGCAGCCTCTCTAGCGGGGAATATGAGACCCAGTACTTC | CASSLSSGEYETQYF